This T cell receptor beta chain was captured in a study of cytomegalovirus exposure and HLA in healthy donors. CDR3 length equals 11 residues. V gave up 5 bases and J gave up 8 bases; unmatched junction bases: 2. Germline assignment: CDR1 DFQATT and CDR2 SNEGSKA (reference sequence). PCR was performed using 60 Vbeta and 13 Jbeta primers. Sequencing was performed with immunoSEQ multiplex PCR; in TCRdb, only in-frame clones are kept and a portion is missing. Here the sample spans approximately 160,000 clones, about 79% being singletons. Input material: PBMCs. This rearrangement joins TRBV20-1 to TRBJ1-2; 10 nucleotides line up with TRBD1. The receptor comes from a female donor in good health and CMV-seronegative. DNA of the CDR3: TGCAGTGCTCGGGACAGGGGAGGCTACACCTTC. This gives the protein CSARDRGGYTF.